This passage covers 14 T cell receptor beta chains from one sample sequenced in a study of cytomegalovirus exposure and HLA in healthy donors. The primer mix had 60 Vbeta and 13 Jbeta primers. Libraries were prepared by immunoSEQ multiplex PCR; TCRdb keeps only in-frame clonotypes and omits some of them. The repertoire holds 100,000 to 150,000 clones, with roughly 78% as singletons. The specimen sequenced was PBMCs. The receptors here all came from a man aged 40-49 years in good health and CMV-seronegative.

This sequence joins TRBV7-9 and TRBJ1-3; the D gene is possibly TRBD1 (6 bases). The length of the CDR3 is 13 residues. V was cut by 8 bases and J by 4 bases, with 12 bases left in between. The germline gives CDR1 SEHNR, CDR2 FQNEAQ (reference sequence). DNA for the CDR3: TGTGCCAGCCTATTGGGGGCAGGAAACACCATATATTTT. Translating gives CASLLGAGNTIYF.

In regard to this clone: At one of its ends the junction is not consistent with the germline gene, which may arise from a read error. The chain uses TRBV7-9 and TRBJ2-3, with 7 bases aligning to TRBD2. The CDR3 extends over 15 amino acids. From germline, CDR1 is SEHNR and CDR2 FQNEAQ (reference sequence). The CDR3, as DNA: TGTTCCAGCAGCTTCCGACTAGCTGGCACAGATACGCAGTATTTT. Amino acids: CSSSFRLAGTDTQYF.

This clone showed up just a few times. CDR3 region: CASSSGTGAAEAFF. The CDR3 region has the DNA TGTGCCAGCAGTTCGGGGACAGGGGCGGCTGAAGCTTTCTTT. The V and J genes are TRBV6-5 and TRBJ1-1; 10 nucleotides align to TRBD1. The CDR3 length is 14 residues. CDR1 and CDR2 (germline): MNHEY, SVGAGI. Trimming cost V 4 bases and J 6 bases; bases outside gene matches: 5.

In this sample, this clone turned up once. This chain uses TRBV30 with TRBJ2-1, with D perhaps TRBD1 (6 bases). V dropped 3 bases and J dropped 2 bases, with 11 bases sitting between them. This CDR3 contains 14 residues. Germline lookup yields CDR1 GTSNPN and CDR2 SVGIG (reference sequence). The CDR3, as DNA: TGTGCCTGGAGCCCAGGGACACCCTACAATGAGCAGTTCTTC. Translated: CAWSPGTPYNEQFF.

The V call is TRBV28, the J call TRBJ1-5; D not resolved. The germline CDR1 and CDR2 sequences are MDHEN and SYDVKM. Between the trimmed V and J ends, which lost 5 bases and 3 bases, there was a span of 17 bases. There are 16 residues in the CDR3. As DNA, the CDR3 is TGTGCCAGCAGTAAACCCGGGATCCGCCTCAATCAGCCCCAGCATTTT. Translated, it gives CASSKPGIRLNQPQHF.

The chain employs TRBV6-6 and TRBJ2-3; 8 bases match TRBD2. Germline V lookup: CDR1 MNHNY, CDR2 SVGAGI (reference sequence). The CDR3 sequence is 14 residues long. V shed 7 bases, J shed 1 base, and the junction held 4 bases outside the gene matches. The CDR3 bases are TGTGCCAGCAAGGGTAGCGGGGGCACAGATACGCAGTATTTT. Translated, it gives CASKGSGGTDTQYF.

The rearrangement links TRBV9 to TRBJ2-3; D unclear. V lost 1 base to trimming and J lost 2 bases, with 8 bases between them. CDR3 size: 14 residues. Germline V gene data show CDR1 as SGDLS and CDR2 as YYNGEE. CDR3 in amino acids: CASSVSADTDTQYF. The CDR3, as DNA: TGTGCCAGCAGCGTAAGCGCGGACACAGATACGCAGTATTTT.

This clone was seen only once. This chain joins TRBV5-1 and TRBJ2-6; 9 nucleotides align to TRBD1. Germline lookup yields CDR1 SGHRS and CDR2 YFSETQ. The CDR3 is 19 amino acids. The junction had 9 bases not matched to a gene; V was cut back by 2 bases and J by 0 bases. The CDR3, as DNA: TGCGCCAGCAGCTTTATGGGACAGGGTCATTCCTCTGGGGCCAACGTCCTGACTTTC. Its protein is CASSFMGQGHSSGANVLTF. The whole variable domain, filled in from reference TRBV5-1 and TRBJ2-6, reads KAGVTQTPRYLIKTRGQQVTLSCSPISGHRSVSWYQQTPGQGLQFLFEYFSETQRNKGNFPGRFSGRQFSNSRSEMNVSTLELGDSALYLCASSFMGQGHSSGANVLTFGAGSRLTVL.

V usage is TRBV4-1 and J usage is TRBJ2-7; D unclear. CDR3 length: 16 residues. Per germline, CDR1 MGHRA and CDR2 YSYEKL. V lost 1 base and J lost 2, with 15 bases in between. This chain's CDR3 is CASSQAGPLHPYEQYF. The CDR3 DNA follows: TGCGCCAGCAGCCAAGCGGGTCCGTTACACCCCTACGAGCAGTACTTC.

V is TRBV2 and J is TRBJ2-3, with 10 bases that match TRBD2. V was clipped by 6 bases and J by 10 bases; unmatched bases: 13. Germline V gene sequence: CDR1 SNHLY, CDR2 FYNNEI. The CDR3 sequence is 15 residues long. CDR3 DNA sequence: TGTGCCAGCAGGGAAAGACTAGCGGGTACCCTTGCGCAGTATTTT. Protein product: CASRERLAGTLAQYF.

The gene calls are TRBV19 and TRBJ1-1; perhaps TRBD1 as D (6 bases). The CDR3 loop spans 14 amino acids. The germline V gene encodes CDR1 LNHDA and CDR2 SQIVND (reference sequence). Trimming removed 5 bases from V and 4 bases from J, with 14 bases in between. The CDR3 reads CASSPNRAATEAFF. The CDR3 DNA is TGTGCCAGTAGTCCCAACAGGGCGGCCACTGAAGCTTTCTTT.

This sequence joins TRBV5-1 and TRBJ2-5; 9 nucleotides line up with TRBD1. The CDR3 is 15 residues long. V shed 4 bases, J shed 4 bases, and the junction held 8 bases outside the gene matches. CDR1 and CDR2 (germline): SGHRS, YFSETQ. This CDR3 is CASSTGTGTGETQYF. CDR3 DNA: TGCGCCAGCAGCACGGGGACAGGGACTGGAGAGACCCAGTACTTC.

This chain joins TRBV5-4 and TRBJ2-1; no firm D call. V gave up 0 bases and J gave up 2 bases, with 9 bases separating them. Germline V CDR1 and CDR2: SGHNT, YYREEE (reference sequence). The CDR3 has 15 residues. CDR3 loop: CASSLVTYPYNEQFF. The CDR3 DNA is TGTGCCAGCAGCTTGGTTACTTATCCCTACAATGAGCAGTTCTTC.

The CDR3 sequence: CASSRQGPSNEQFF. CDR3 DNA sequence: TGTGCCAGCAGTCGGCAGGGGCCATCCAATGAGCAGTTCTTC. This chain joins TRBV7-6 and TRBJ2-1; a weak D match, TRBD1 (6 bases). The CDR3 extends over 14 amino acids. V dropped 6 bases and J dropped 6 bases, with 15 bases sitting between them. Looked up from germline, CDR1 is SGHVS and CDR2 is FNYEAQ.